This record looks at one T cell receptor beta chain sequence and its context. The data stem from a study of blood T cell repertoires in COVID-19. Per the study methods: Estimated nucleated cell counts came from reference gene primer amplification. Method: immunoSEQ multiplex PCR; TCRdb's copy keeps in-frame clones and lacks some. D and trimming come from the DNA, and the V and J calls and clone size come from that table. The table includes about 190,000 clones, roughly 86% detected once. V was pared by 4 bases and J by 3 bases, with 16 bases between. Per germline, CDR1 SGHNT and CDR2 YYREEE (reference sequence). The CDR3 runs 16 residues.

This sequence was found in a woman aged 40 to 55 in a cohort exposed to, infected with or recovered from COVID-19 (not recorded which). Sequencing was performed on PBMCs or T cells enriched from blood (not recorded which). The chain links TRBV5-4 to TRBJ2-2; D possibly corresponds to TRBD2 (5 bases). The CDR3 sequence is CASSAARGGHTGELFF. For the CDR3, the DNA is TGTGCCAGCAGCGCCGCCCGCGGAGGCCACACCGGGGAGCTGTTTTTT.